This T cell receptor (beta chain) was obtained from a study of liver allograft versus peripheral blood T cells. Study information: Comparisons were made between T cell receptor repertoires found in transplanted livers and those circulating in recipients' peripheral blood.

The CDR3 has 15 amino acids. The V gene lost 6 bases and the J gene lost 2 bases, with 16 bases spanning the gap. Germline V gene lookup returns CDR1 DFQATT and CDR2 SNEGSKA (reference sequence). TCRdb redid the calling of the reads with MiXCR, one entry per CDR3 protein. Of about 14,000 distinct CDR3 sequences in the sample, more than 20% were seen once. The chain joins TRBV20-1 to TRBJ2-2; a possible D gene is TRBD2 (5 bases). This sequence originates from a human patient who had a liver transplant. Some T cells may arise from the graft donor. The CDR3 bases are TGCAGTGCGACCTTCCCGGGGATCAACACCGGGGAGCTGTTTTTT. It is translated as CSATFPGINTGELFF.